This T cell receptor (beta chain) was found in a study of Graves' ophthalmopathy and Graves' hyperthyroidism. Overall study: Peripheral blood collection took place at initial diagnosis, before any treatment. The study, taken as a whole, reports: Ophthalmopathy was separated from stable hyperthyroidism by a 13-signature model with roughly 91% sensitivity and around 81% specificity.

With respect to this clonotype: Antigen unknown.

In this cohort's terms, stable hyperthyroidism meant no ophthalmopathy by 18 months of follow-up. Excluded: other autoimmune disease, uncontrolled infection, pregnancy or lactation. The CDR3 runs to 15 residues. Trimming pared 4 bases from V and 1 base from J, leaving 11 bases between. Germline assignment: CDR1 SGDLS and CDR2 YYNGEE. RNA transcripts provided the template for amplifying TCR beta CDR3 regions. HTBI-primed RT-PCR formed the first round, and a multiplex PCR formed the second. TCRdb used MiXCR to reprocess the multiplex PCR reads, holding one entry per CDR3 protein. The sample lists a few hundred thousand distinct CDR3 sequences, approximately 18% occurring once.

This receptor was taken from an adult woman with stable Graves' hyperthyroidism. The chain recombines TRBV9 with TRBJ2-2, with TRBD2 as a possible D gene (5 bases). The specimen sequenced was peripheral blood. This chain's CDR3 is CASSLERKNTGELFF. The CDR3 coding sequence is TGTGCCAGCAGCCTGGAGCGGAAGAACACCGGGGAGCTGTTTTTT.